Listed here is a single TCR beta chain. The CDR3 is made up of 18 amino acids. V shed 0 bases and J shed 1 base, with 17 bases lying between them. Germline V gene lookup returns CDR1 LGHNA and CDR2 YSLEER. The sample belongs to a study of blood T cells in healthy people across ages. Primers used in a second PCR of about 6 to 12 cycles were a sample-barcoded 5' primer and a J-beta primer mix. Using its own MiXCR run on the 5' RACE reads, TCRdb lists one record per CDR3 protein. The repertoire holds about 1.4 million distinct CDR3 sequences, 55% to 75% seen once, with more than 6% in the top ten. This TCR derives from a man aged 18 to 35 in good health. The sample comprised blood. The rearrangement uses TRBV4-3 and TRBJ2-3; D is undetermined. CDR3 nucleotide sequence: TGCGCCAGCAGCCAAGATAGTCCTCTAGAGGTGGGCACAGATACGCAGTATTTT. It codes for CASSQDSPLEVGTDTQYF.